Shown below are 18 T cell receptor beta chains from a single sample sequenced in a study of beta chain features in type 1 diabetes. cDNA synthesis used the whole RNA isolate, giving expressed TCRB sequences. Assay used: immunoSEQ multiplex PCR; TCRdb lists only in-frame clones, some missing. The sample lists roughly 170,000 clones, about 13% occurring once. Sequenced input: central memory CD4+ T cells from blood. Receptor source: a woman between 18 and 30 years old in good health.

A few counts support this clone. The chain couples TRBV11-2 to TRBJ2-5, with TRBD2 matching over 10 bases. CDR1 and CDR2 from the germline V gene are SGHAT and FQNNGV. The CDR3 sequence is 17 residues long. Germline trimming cut 2 bases from V and 1 base from J; bases unmatched to any gene: 7. CDR3 in amino acids: CASSLIGVAGGQETQYF. CDR3 nucleotides: TGTGCCAGCAGCTTAATCGGCGTAGCGGGAGGCCAAGAGACCCAGTACTTC. Based on the CDR3 plus reference TRBV11-2 and TRBJ2-5, the full variable domain is EAGVAQSPRYKIIEKRQSVAFWCNPISGHATLYWYQQILGQGPKLLIQFQNNGVVDDSQLPKDRFSAERLKGVDSTLKIQPAKLEDSAVYLCASSLIGVAGGQETQYFGPGTRLLVL.

This clone showed up just a few times. The chain is built from TRBV5-1 and TRBJ2-2, with TRBD1 identical over 7 bases. The CDR3 extends over 14 amino acids. Germline CDR1 and CDR2: SGHRS and YFSETQ. V shed 0 bases and J 7 bases; nucleotides not matched to a gene: 3. Here the CDR3 DNA reads TGCGCCAGCAGCTTGGCCAGGGGGATCGGGGAGCTGTTTTTT. This gives the protein CASSLARGIGELFF.

This clone occurred once. The V and J genes are TRBV14 and TRBJ2-1; 8 nucleotides line up with TRBD2. The CDR3 totals 16 residues. Germline CDR1 reads SGHDN; CDR2 reads FVKESK. The trim removed 2 bases at V and 4 bases at J, leaving 7 bases unmatched. In DNA form, the CDR3 reads TGTGCCAGCAGCCAATTCAGCGGGAGTTGGTACAATGAGCAGTTCTTC. It yields the protein CASSQFSGSWYNEQFF.

The chain has TRBV5-6 and TRBJ2-1, with a possible D match to TRBD2 (6 bases). V dropped 4 bases and J dropped 8 bases, with 22 bases sitting between them. Germline CDR1 reads SGHDT; CDR2 reads YYEEEE. The CDR3 is 16 amino acids. The CDR3 loop reads CASSETAPWSSDEQFF. The CDR3 nucleotides read TGTGCCAGCAGCGAAACGGCCCCATGGTCTAGCGATGAGCAGTTCTTC.

This clone occurred a few times. The chain links TRBV11-2 to TRBJ2-5, with TRBD1 matching 9 bases. This CDR3 spans 18 amino acids. The germline gives CDR1 SGHAT, CDR2 FQNNGV. V lost 9 bases and J lost 5; bases outside the gene matches: 22. This CDR3 is CASQVLPGQGQSGETQYF. In DNA, the CDR3 is TGTGCCAGTCAAGTATTGCCGGGACAGGGCCAATCGGGGGAGACCCAGTACTTC.

V gene TRBV5-6 combines with J gene TRBJ2-3, with D hard to call. CDR1 is SGHDT and CDR2 is YYEEEE in the germline V gene. Trimming shortened V by 3 bases and J by 5 bases, and 13 bases separated the two germline ends. The CDR3 covers 14 residues. In DNA form, the CDR3 reads TGTGCCAGCAGCTCCGGTGAGGCTGTAGATACGCAGTATTTT. This codes for CASSSGEAVDTQYF.

This chain connects TRBV5-1 to TRBJ2-7, with D unresolved. Germline V lookup: CDR1 SGHRS, CDR2 YFSETQ. The CDR3 length is 17 residues. Trimming cost V 0 bases and J 5 bases, with 21 bases left between them. Written as DNA, the CDR3 is TGCGCCAGCAGCTTGGGCACCCGTGGCGGAAAAGGTAACGAGCAGTACTTC. Encoded protein: CASSLGTRGGKGNEQYF.

Concerning this clone: Different DNA sequences within this sample yield the same CDR3. V usage is TRBV30 and J usage is TRBJ1-5; TRBD1 matches at 8 bases. Germline CDR1 and CDR2: GTSNPN and SVGIG (reference sequence). With V trimmed by 5 bases and J by 5 bases, 5 bases remained unmatched. This CDR3 comprises 13 residues. Here the CDR3 reads CAWSGGGYQPQHF. The CDR3 nucleotides read TGTGCCTGGTCAGGGGGCGGCTATCAGCCCCAGCATTTT. The full variable domain, with the rest looked up from reference TRBV30 and TRBJ1-5, is SQTIHQWPATLVQPVGSPLSLECTVEGTSNPNLYWYRQAAGRGLQLLFYSVGIGQISSEVPQNLSASRPQDRQFILSSKKLLLSDSGFYLCAWSGGGYQPQHFGDGTRLSIL.

This clone occurred a few times. The rearrangement joins TRBV6-5 to TRBJ2-1; TRBD2 agrees at 9 bases. CDR1 and CDR2 from the germline V gene are MNHEY and SVGAGI. With 0 bases clipped from V and 7 bases from J, the junction kept 7 bases outside the gene matches. CDR3 length equals 16 residues. CDR3 nucleotide sequence: TGTGCCAGCAGTTACTCTAGCGGGAGTTCCCCAAATGAGCAGTTCTTC. Its protein product is CASSYSSGSSPNEQFF.

There are a few counts of this clone. The chain combines TRBV18 with TRBJ1-1, with D tentatively TRBD1 (5 bases). Germline V lookup: CDR1 KGHSH, CDR2 LQKENI. The length of the CDR3 is 15 residues. V was clipped by 4 bases and J by 1 base, with 13 bases between them. The DNA of the CDR3 is TGTGCCAGCTCACAATCACAGGAGACGAACACTGAAGCTTTCTTT. Amino acid sequence: CASSQSQETNTEAFF.

This clone was observed a few times. The CDR3 DNA sequence: TGTGCCAGCAGCTTAGTTCGGGGGGAGCAGTTCTTC. This gives the protein CASSLVRGEQFF. This sequence joins TRBV11-2 and TRBJ2-1; TRBD2 might be the D (6 bases). From germline, CDR1 is SGHAT and CDR2 FQNNGV. V shed 1 base and J shed 10 bases, with 8 bases lying between them. The CDR3 loop spans 12 amino acids.

J is TRBJ2-2 and V is TRBV10-3; D possibly corresponds to TRBD1 (6 bases). CDR3 size: 14 residues. The V gene lost 10 bases and the J gene lost 1 base, with 13 bases spanning the gap. CDR1 ENHRY and CDR2 SYGVKD come from the germline V gene. This chain's CDR3 is CASREDRNTGELFF. For the CDR3, the DNA is TGTGCCAGCAGAGAGGACAGGAACACCGGGGAGCTGTTTTTT.

A few counts support this clone. V gene TRBV29-1 combines with J gene TRBJ2-1; 8 bases are a match to TRBD1. CDR3 size: 14 residues. Germline-derived CDR1 and CDR2 are SQVTM and ANQGSEA. After removal of 6 bases from V and 6 bases from J, the junction contained 10 bases not matched to a gene. The CDR3 DNA is TGCAGCGTCGATCCGGGACAGGTCGTCAATGAGCAGTTCTTC. The encoded protein is CSVDPGQVVNEQFF.

The chain employs TRBV20-1 and TRBJ2-7; D is unresolved. The CDR3 length is 11 residues. V gave up 1 base and J gave up 4 bases, with 5 bases separating them. Germline values: CDR1 DFQATT, CDR2 SNEGSKA (reference sequence). The CDR3 DNA sequence: TGCAGTGCTAGAGCGGGTTACGAGCAGTACTTC. Its protein product is CSARAGYEQYF.

This clone showed up just a few times. This chain joins TRBV4-3 and TRBJ2-5, with 12 bases that match TRBD2. V shed 4 bases and J 4 bases; nucleotides not matched to a gene: 4. Germline assignment: CDR1 LGHNA and CDR2 YSLEER. The CDR3 contains 15 residues. The CDR3 sequence is CASSRRLAGAETQYF. DNA for the CDR3: TGCGCCAGCAGCCGAAGACTAGCGGGAGCAGAGACCCAGTACTTC.

The chain joins TRBV7-2 to TRBJ2-5, with 8 bases fitting TRBD1. Germline V gene data show CDR1 as SGHTA and CDR2 as FQGNSA. The J segment lost 5 bases and the V segment lost 5 bases, leaving 10 bases of the junction unmatched. The CDR3 extends over 15 amino acids. The CDR3 DNA follows: TGTGCCAGCAGCCACGGACAGGGCCGAAGGGAGACCCAGTACTTC. Translated: CASSHGQGRRETQYF.

The gene calls are TRBV6-5 and TRBJ2-1; 9 nucleotides align to TRBD2. Trimming took 1 base from V and 2 from J; bases not matched to a gene: 3. Germline V CDR1 and CDR2: MNHEY, SVGAGI. The CDR3 consists of 16 residues. The CDR3 here is CASSYYGLAPYNEQFF. The CDR3 DNA is TGTGCCAGCAGTTACTATGGACTAGCGCCCTACAATGAGCAGTTCTTC.

V is TRBV11-2 and J is TRBJ2-3; 9 nucleotides line up with TRBD2. CDR3 length: 17 residues. V shed 1 base, J shed 2 bases, and the junction held 7 bases outside the gene matches. Germline CDR1 reads SGHAT; CDR2 reads FQNNGV. CDR3 region: CASSLGGGGRATDTQYF. The DNA of the CDR3 is TGTGCCAGCAGCTTAGGAGGGGGCGGGAGGGCCACAGATACGCAGTATTTT.